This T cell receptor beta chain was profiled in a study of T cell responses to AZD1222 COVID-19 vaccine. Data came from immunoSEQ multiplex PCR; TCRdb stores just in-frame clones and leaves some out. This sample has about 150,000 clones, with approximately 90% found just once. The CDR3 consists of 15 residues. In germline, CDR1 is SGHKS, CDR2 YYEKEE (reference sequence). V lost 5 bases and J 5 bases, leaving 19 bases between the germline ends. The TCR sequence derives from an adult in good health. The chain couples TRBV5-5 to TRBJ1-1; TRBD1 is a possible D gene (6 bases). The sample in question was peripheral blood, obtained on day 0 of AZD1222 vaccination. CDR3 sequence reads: CASRTEGRGMTEAFF. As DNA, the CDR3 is TGTGCCAGCAGAACTGAGGGCAGGGGTATGACTGAAGCTTTCTTT.